This paragraph reports one T cell receptor beta chain. Its antigen is undetermined. Germline CDR1 SGHVS, CDR2 FNYEAQ. The length of the CDR3 is 15 residues. V dropped 1 base and J dropped 0 bases, with 9 bases sitting between them. TCRdb keeps only in-frame clones here, not all; method: immunoSEQ multiplex PCR. The sample records about 150,000 clones, approximately 92% being singletons. This sample is part of a study of T cell responses to AZD1222 COVID-19 vaccine. Overall study findings and caveats: Targets within unmutated variant regions were reportedly found for nearly half of spike-specific TCRs.

The chain combines TRBV7-6 with TRBJ1-1; the D is unclear. This sequence was found in an adult in good health. This specimen was peripheral blood, taken on day 0 of AZD1222 vaccination. CDR3 coding DNA: TGTGCCAGCAGCTTAGGGAGAAACCTGAACACTGAAGCTTTCTTT. This encodes CASSLGRNLNTEAFF.